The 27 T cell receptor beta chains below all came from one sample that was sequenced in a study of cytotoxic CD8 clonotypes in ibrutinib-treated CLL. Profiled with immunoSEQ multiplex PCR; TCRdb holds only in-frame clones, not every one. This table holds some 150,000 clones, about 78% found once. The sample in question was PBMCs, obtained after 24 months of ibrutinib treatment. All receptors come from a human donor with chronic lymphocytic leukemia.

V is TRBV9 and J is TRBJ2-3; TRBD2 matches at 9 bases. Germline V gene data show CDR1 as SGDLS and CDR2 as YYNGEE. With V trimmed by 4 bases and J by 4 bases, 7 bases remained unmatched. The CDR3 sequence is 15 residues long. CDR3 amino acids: CASSPGTSSSDTQYF. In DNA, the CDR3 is TGTGCCAGCAGCCCCGGGACTAGCAGCTCAGATACGCAGTATTTT.

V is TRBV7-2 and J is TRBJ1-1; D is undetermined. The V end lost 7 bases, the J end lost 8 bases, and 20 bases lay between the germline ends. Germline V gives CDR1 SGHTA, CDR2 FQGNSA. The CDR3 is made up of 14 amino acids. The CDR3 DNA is TGTGCCAGCACCGACCCCCGGACCATTACCGAAGCTTTCTTT. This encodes CASTDPRTITEAFF. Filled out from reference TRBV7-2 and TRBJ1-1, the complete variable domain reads GAGVSQSPSNKVTEKGKDVELRCDPISGHTALYWYRQSLGQGLEFLIYFQGNSAPDKSGLPSDRFSAERTGGSVSTLTIQRTQQEDSAVYLCASTDPRTITEAFFGQGTRLTVV.

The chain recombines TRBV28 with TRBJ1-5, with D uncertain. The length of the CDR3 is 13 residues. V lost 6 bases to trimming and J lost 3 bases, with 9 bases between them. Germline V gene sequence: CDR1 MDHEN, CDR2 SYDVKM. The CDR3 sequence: CASRADLNQPQHF. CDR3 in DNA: TGTGCCAGCAGGGCGGACCTCAATCAGCCCCAGCATTTT.

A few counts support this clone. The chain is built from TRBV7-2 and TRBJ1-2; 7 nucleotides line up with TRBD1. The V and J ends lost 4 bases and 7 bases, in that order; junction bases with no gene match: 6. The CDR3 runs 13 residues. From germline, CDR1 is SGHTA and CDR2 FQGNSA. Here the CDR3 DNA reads TGTGCCAGCAGCTCCAACAGGGGTGGTGGCTACACCTTC. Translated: CASSSNRGGGYTF. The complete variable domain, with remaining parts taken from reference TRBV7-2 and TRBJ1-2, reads GAGVSQSPSNKVTEKGKDVELRCDPISGHTALYWYRQSLGQGLEFLIYFQGNSAPDKSGLPSDRFSAERTGGSVSTLTIQRTQQEDSAVYLCASSSNRGGGYTFGSGTRLTVV.

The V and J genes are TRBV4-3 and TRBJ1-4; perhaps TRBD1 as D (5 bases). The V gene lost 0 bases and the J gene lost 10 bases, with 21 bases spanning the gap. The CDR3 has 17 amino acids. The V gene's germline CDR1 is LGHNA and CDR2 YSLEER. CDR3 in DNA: TGCGCCAGCAGCCAAGAGCGCAGGGCAGGCGAGTTCAGAAAACTGTTTTTT. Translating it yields CASSQERRAGEFRKLFF.

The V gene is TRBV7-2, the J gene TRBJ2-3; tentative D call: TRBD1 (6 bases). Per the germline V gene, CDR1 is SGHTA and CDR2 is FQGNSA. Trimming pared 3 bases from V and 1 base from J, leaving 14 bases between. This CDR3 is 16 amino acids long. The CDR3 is CASSLGTGLGTDTQYF. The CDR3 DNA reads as TGTGCCAGCAGCTTGGGCACAGGGCTTGGCACAGATACGCAGTATTTT.

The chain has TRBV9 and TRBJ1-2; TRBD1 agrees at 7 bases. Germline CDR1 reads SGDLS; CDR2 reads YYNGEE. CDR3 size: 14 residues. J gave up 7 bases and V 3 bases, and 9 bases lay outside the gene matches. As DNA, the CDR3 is TGTGCCAGCAGCGGGGCCTCGGGACAGTCTGGCTACACCTTC. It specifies CASSGASGQSGYTF.

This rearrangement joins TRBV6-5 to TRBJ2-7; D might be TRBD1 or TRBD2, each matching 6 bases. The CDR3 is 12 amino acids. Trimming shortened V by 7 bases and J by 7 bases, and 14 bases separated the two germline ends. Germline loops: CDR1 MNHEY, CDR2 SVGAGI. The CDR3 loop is CASTPGAAEQYF. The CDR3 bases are TGTGCCAGCACCCCGGGGGCGGCGGAGCAGTACTTC.

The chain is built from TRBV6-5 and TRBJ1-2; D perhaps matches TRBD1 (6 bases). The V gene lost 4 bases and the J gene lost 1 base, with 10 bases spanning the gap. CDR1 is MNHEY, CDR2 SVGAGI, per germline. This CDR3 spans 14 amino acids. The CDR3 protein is CASSSPQGNYGYTF. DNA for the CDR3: TGTGCCAGCAGTTCCCCACAGGGTAACTATGGCTACACCTTC.

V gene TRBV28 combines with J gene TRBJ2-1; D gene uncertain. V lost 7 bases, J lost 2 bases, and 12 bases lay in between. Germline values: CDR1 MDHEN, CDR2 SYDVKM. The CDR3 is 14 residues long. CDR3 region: CASTAPTTYNEQFF. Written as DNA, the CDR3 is TGTGCCAGCACAGCCCCGACGACCTACAATGAGCAGTTCTTC. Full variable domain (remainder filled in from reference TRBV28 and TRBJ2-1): DVKVTQSSRYLVKRTGEKVFLECVQDMDHENMFWYRQDPGLGLRLIYFSYDVKMKEKGDIPEGYSVSREKKERFSLILESASTNQTSMYLCASTAPTTYNEQFFGPGTRLTVL.

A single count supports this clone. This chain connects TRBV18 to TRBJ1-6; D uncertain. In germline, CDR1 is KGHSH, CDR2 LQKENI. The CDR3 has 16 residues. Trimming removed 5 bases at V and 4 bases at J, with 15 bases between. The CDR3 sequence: CASSAEDPAYNSPLHF. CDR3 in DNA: TGTGCCAGCTCAGCAGAGGACCCGGCTTATAATTCACCCCTCCACTTT.

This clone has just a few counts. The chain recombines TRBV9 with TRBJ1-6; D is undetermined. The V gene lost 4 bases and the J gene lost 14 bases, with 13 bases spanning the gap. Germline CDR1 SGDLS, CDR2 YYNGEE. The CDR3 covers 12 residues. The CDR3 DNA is TGTGCCAGCAGCCCTAACGACGGGTCCCTCCACTTT. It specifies CASSPNDGSLHF.

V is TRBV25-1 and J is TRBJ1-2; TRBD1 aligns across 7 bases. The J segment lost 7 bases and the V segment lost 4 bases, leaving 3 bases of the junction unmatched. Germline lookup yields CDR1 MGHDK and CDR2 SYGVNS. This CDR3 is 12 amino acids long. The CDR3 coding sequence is TGTGCCAGCAGTGTTCAGGGGGGTGGCTACACCTTC. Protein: CASSVQGGGYTF.

In nucleotides, the CDR3 is TGTGCCAGCAGCTTAGTGGGGACCGCGGGGGCCCAAGAGACCCAGTACTTC. Its protein is CASSLVGTAGAQETQYF. The rearrangement links TRBV7-2 to TRBJ2-5, with D maybe TRBD2 (7 bases). CDR1 and CDR2 (germline): SGHTA, FQGNSA. The V end lost 1 base, the J end lost 1 base, and 16 bases lay between the germline ends. This CDR3 has 17 residues.

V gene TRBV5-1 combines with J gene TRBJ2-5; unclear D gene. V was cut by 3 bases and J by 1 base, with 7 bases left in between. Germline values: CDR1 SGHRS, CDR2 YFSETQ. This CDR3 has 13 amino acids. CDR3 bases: TGCGCCAGCAGCTCGGAACCCCAAGAGACCCAGTACTTC. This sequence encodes CASSSEPQETQYF. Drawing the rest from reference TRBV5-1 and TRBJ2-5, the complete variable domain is KAGVTQTPRYLIKTRGQQVTLSCSPISGHRSVSWYQQTPGQGLQFLFEYFSETQRNKGNFPGRFSGRQFSNSRSEMNVSTLELGDSALYLCASSSEPQETQYFGPGTRLLVL.

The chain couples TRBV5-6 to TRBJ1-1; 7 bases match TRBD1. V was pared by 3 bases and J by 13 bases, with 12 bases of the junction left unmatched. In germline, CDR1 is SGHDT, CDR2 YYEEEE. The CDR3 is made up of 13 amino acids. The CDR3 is CASSSGTAQGGFF. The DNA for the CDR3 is TGTGCCAGCAGCTCTGGGACAGCGCAGGGGGGTTTCTTT.

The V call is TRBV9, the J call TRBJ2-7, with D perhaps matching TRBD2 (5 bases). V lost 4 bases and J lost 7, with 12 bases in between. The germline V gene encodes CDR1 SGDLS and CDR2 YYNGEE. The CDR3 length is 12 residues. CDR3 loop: CASSRTGREQYF. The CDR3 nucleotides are TGTGCCAGCAGCCGGACTGGTAGGGAGCAGTACTTC. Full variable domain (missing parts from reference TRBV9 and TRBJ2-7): DSGVTQTPKHLITATGQRVTLRCSPRSGDLSVYWYQQSLDQGLQFLIQYYNGEERAKGNILERFSAQQFPDLHSELNLSSLELGDSALYFCASSRTGREQYFGPGTRLTVT.

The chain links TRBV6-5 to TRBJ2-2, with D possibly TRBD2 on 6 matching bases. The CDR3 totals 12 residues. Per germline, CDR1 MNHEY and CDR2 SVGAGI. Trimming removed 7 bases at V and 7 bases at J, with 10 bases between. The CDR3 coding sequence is TGTGCCAGCAAGTGGGGGGACGGGGAGCTGTTTTTT. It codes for CASKWGDGELFF.

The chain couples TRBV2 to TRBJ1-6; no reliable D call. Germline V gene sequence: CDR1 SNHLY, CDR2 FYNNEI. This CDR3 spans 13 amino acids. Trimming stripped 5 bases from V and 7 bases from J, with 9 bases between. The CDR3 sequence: CASSPEANSPLHF. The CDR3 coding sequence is TGTGCCAGCAGTCCAGAGGCAAATTCACCCCTCCACTTT.

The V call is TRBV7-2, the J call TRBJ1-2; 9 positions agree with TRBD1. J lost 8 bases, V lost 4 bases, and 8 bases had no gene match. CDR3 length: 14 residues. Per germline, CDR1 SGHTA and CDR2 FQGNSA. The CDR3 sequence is CASSSGQGSRGYTF. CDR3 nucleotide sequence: TGTGCCAGCAGCTCGGGACAGGGATCTCGGGGCTACACCTTC.

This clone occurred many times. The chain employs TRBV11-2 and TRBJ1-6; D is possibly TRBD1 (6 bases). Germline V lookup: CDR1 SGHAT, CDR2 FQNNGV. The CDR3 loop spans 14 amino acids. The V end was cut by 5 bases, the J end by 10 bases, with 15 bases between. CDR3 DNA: TGTGCCAGCAGCACAGGCCAGGGGTGGTCACCCCTCCACTTT. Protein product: CASSTGQGWSPLHF.

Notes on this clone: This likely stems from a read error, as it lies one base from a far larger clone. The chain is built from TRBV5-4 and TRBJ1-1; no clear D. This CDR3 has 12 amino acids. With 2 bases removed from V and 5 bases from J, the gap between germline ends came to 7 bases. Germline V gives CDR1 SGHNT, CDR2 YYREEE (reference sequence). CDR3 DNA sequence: TGTGCCAGCAGCTTTGGGCGGACTGAAGCTTTCTTT. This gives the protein CASSFGRTEAFF. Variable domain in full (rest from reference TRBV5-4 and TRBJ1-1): ETGVTQSPTHLIKTRGQQVTLRCSSQSGHNTVSWYQQALGQGPQFIFQYYREEENGRGNFPPRFSGLQFPNYSSELNVNALELDDSALYLCASSFGRTEAFFGQGTRLTVV.

The CDR3 nucleotides read TGCGCCCCTCACCCGGTCCCCAGGCCCTACGAGCAGTACTTC. The encoded protein is CAPHPVPRPYEQYF. The chain joins TRBV23-1 to TRBJ2-7; the D is unclear. TRBV23-1 falls under the ORF class, with uncertain function. The V and J ends lost 11 bases and 2 bases respectively, with 19 bases between them. The CDR3 runs 14 residues.

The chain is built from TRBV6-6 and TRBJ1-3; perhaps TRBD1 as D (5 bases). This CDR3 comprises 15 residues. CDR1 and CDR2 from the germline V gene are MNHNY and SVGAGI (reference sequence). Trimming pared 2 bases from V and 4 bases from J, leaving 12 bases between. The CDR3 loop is CASSYGGGLGNTIYF. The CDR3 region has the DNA TGTGCCAGCAGTTACGGCGGGGGTTTGGGAAACACCATATATTTT.

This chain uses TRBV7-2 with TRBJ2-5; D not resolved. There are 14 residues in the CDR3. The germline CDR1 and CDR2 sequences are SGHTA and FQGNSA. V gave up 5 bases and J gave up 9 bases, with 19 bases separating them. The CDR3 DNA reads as TGTGCCAGCAGCCCCTCCGGTCCTTCCCGGTCCCAGTACTTC. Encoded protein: CASSPSGPSRSQYF.

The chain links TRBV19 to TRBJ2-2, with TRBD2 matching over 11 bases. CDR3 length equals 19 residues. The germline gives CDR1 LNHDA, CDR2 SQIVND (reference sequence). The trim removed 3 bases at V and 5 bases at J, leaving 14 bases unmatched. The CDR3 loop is CASSITGLAVTTRTGELFF. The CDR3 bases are TGTGCCAGTAGTATCACGGGACTAGCGGTCACGACTAGGACCGGGGAGCTGTTTTTT. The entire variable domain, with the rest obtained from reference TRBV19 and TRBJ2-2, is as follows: DGGITQSPKYLFRKEGQNVTLSCEQNLNHDAMYWYRQDPGQGLRLIYYSQIVNDFQKGDIAEGYSVSREKKESFPLTVTSAQKNPTAFYLCASSITGLAVTTRTGELFFGEGSRLTVL.

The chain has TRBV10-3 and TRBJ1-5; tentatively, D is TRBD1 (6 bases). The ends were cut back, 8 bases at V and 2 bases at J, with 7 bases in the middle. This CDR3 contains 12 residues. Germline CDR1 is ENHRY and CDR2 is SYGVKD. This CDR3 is CAIAGGNQPQHF. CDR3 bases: TGTGCCATCGCAGGGGGCAATCAGCCCCAGCATTTT.